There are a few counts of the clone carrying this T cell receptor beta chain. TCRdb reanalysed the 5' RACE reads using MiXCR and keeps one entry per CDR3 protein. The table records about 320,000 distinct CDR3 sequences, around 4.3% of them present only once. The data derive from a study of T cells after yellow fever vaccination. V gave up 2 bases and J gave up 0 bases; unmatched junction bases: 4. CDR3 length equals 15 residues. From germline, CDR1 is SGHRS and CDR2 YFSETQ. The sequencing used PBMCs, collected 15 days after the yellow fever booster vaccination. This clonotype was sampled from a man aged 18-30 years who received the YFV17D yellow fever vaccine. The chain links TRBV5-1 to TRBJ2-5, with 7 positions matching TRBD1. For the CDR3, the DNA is TGCGCCAGCAGCTTTAGAGGGGGCTACCAAGAGACCCAGTACTTC. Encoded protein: CASSFRGGYQETQYF.